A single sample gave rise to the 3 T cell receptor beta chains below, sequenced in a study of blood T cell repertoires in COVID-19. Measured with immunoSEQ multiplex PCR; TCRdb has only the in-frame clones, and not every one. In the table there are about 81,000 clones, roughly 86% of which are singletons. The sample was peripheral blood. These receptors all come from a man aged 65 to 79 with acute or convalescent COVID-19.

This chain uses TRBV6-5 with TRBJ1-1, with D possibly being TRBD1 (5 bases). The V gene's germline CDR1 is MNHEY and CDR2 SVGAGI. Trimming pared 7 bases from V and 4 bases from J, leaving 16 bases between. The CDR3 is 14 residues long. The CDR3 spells CASTTMVGGTEAFF. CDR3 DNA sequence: TGTGCCAGCACCACTATGGTCGGGGGCACTGAAGCTTTCTTT.

The CDR3 DNA reads TGTGCCAGCAGCCGAGCCCGGGGAACTAATGAAAAACTGTTTTTT. Protein: CASSRARGTNEKLFF. This rearrangement joins TRBV7-8 to TRBJ1-4; D unresolved. Germline V gene sequence: CDR1 SGHVS, CDR2 FQNEAQ. V dropped 5 bases and J dropped 1 base, with 11 bases sitting between them. This CDR3 is built from 15 residues. The variable domain in full, with the rest retrieved from reference TRBV7-8 and TRBJ1-4, is GAGVSQSPRYKVAKRGQDVALRCDPISGHVSLFWYQQALGQGPEFLTYFQNEAQLDKSGLPSDRFFAERPEGSVSTLKIQRTQQEDSAVYLCASSRARGTNEKLFFGSGTQLSVL.

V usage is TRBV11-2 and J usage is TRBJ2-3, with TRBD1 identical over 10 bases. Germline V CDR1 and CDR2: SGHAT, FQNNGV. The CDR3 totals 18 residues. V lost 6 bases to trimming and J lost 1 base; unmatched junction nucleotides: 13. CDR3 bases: TGTGCCAGCAGTTCGGCGGCCGGGACAGGGGTGGGCACAGATACGCAGTATTTT. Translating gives CASSSAAGTGVGTDTQYF.